This entry lists 19 T cell receptor beta chains sequenced from one sample in a study of PD-1 blockade in classical Hodgkin lymphoma (dated by TCRdb to 2018 to 2020). According to the study, the label for this sample's time point signals: cycle 1 day 1 (C1D1), immediately before nivolumab initiation. Every trial patient had relapsed after autologous stem cell transplantation, and cohorts A, B and C differed in prior brentuximab vedotin exposure. Libraries came from the immunoSEQ multiplex PCR assay. In TCRdb, the immuneACCESS table is reduced to in-frame sequences with V and J assigned. These tables do not hold every clone; where another copy was compared, an unresolved V gene accounts for under half, and the others remain unexplained. This sample comprises 75,000 to 100,000 clones, approximately 80% of them detected only once. 12% of the sample comes from the top ten. The sequences come from peripheral blood mononuclear cells (PBMCs), collected at baseline. These receptors were obtained from a human donor with classical Hodgkin lymphoma.

This clone was recorded a few times. This chain links TRBV2 with TRBJ1-5; no reliable D call. CDR3 length: 13 residues. Germline CDR1 reads SNHLY; CDR2 reads FYNNEI. V was trimmed by 11 bases and J by 1 base, leaving 12 bases between them. The CDR3, as DNA: TGTGCCTCGCGACCCTGGAGCAATCAGCCCCAGCATTTT. It yields the protein CASRPWSNQPQHF.

The V gene is TRBV11-2, the J gene TRBJ2-7, with D unclear. This CDR3 is built from 15 residues. CDR1 SGHAT and CDR2 FQNNGV come from the germline V gene. Trimming took off 5 bases at V and 4 bases at J, with 18 bases between the two ends. The CDR3 loop reads CASSMAPGTGYEQYF. In nucleotides, the CDR3 is TGTGCCAGCAGCATGGCCCCGGGTACCGGATACGAGCAGTACTTC.

The rearrangement joins TRBV2 to TRBJ2-6; D unclear. The CDR3 covers 15 residues. The V gene lost 3 bases and the J gene lost 2 bases, with 8 bases spanning the gap. Germline loops: CDR1 SNHLY, CDR2 FYNNEI. The CDR3 reads CASSEERAGANVLTF. The CDR3 bases are TGTGCCAGCAGTGAGGAGCGCGCTGGGGCCAACGTCCTGACTTTC.

The rearrangement joins TRBV7-2 to TRBJ2-2, with D possibly being TRBD2 (5 bases). The germline V gene has CDR1 SGHTA and CDR2 FQGNSA. Deletions cut 2 bases from V and 5 bases from J, with 15 bases between. The CDR3 is 16 residues long. The CDR3 loop is CASSLKGYEGTGELFF. The CDR3 nucleotides are TGTGCCAGCAGCTTAAAAGGGTACGAGGGTACCGGGGAGCTGTTTTTT. The full variable domain, rest sourced from reference TRBV7-2 and TRBJ2-2, is GAGVSQSPSNKVTEKGKDVELRCDPISGHTALYWYRQSLGQGLEFLIYFQGNSAPDKSGLPSDRFSAERTGGSVSTLTIQRTQQEDSAVYLCASSLKGYEGTGELFFGEGSRLTVL.

This chain joins TRBV5-4 and TRBJ2-6, with D maybe TRBD1 (8 bases). Germline lookup yields CDR1 SGHNT and CDR2 YYREEE (reference sequence). The CDR3 extends over 18 amino acids. The V end was cut by 4 bases, the J end by 0 bases, with 17 bases between. The CDR3 nucleotides are TGTGCCAGCAGCACCCAACAGGGGGGGTTCTCTGGGGCCAACGTCCTGACTTTC. It yields the protein CASSTQQGGFSGANVLTF.

The rearrangement links TRBV6-6 to TRBJ2-7; possible D gene TRBD2, 6 bases. The CDR3 loop spans 12 amino acids. The ends were cut back, 0 bases at V and 7 bases at J, with 7 bases in the middle. From germline, CDR1 is MNHNY and CDR2 SVGAGI (reference sequence). The chain's CDR3 is CASSYSAGEQYF. The CDR3 DNA reads TGTGCCAGCAGTTACTCGGCGGGGGAGCAGTACTTC.

This clone was counted once. The chain has TRBV7-8 and TRBJ2-2, with no clear D. Trimming shortened V by 4 bases and J by 0 bases, and 12 bases separated the two germline ends. The CDR3 is 16 amino acids. In germline, CDR1 is SGHVS, CDR2 FQNEAQ. The CDR3 bases are TGTGCCAGCAGCTACCGTCGACTGGCGAACACCGGGGAGCTGTTTTTT. Its protein product is CASSYRRLANTGELFF.

The chain has TRBV7-3 and TRBJ2-3; perhaps TRBD2 as D (6 bases). Deletions cut 5 bases from V and 2 bases from J, with 23 bases between. Germline loops: CDR1 SGHTA, CDR2 FQGTGA. CDR3 size: 18 residues. The CDR3 loop is CASSPRLLSGLLTDTQYF. The CDR3 region has the DNA TGTGCCAGCAGCCCCAGACTTCTTAGCGGACTTCTCACAGATACGCAGTATTTT.

The chain links TRBV6-4 to TRBJ1-2; 7 positions agree with TRBD1. V lost 6 bases and J lost 3; bases outside the gene matches: 7. This CDR3 region has 14 residues. From germline, CDR1 is MRHNA and CDR2 SNTAGT. The CDR3 DNA is TGTGCCAGCAGGATGACAGGGTCGGACTATGGCTACACCTTC. Translating it yields CASRMTGSDYGYTF.

The chain employs TRBV19 and TRBJ2-3; TRBD1 matches 7 bases. This CDR3 spans 14 amino acids. The germline CDR1 and CDR2 sequences are LNHDA and SQIVND (reference sequence). Losses at the gene ends were 6 bases for V and 2 bases for J; bases not matched to a gene: 5. The CDR3 coding sequence is TGTGCCAGTAGGCTTCAGGGGGACACAGATACGCAGTATTTT. Translating gives CASRLQGDTDTQYF.

CDR3 loop: CASRNTGYGTDTQYF. The CDR3 nucleotides are TGCGCCAGCAGAAATACAGGATACGGCACAGATACGCAGTATTTT. The J gene is TRBJ2-3, the V gene TRBV5-1, with D perhaps TRBD1 (5 bases). V shed 5 bases and J shed 1 base, with 14 bases lying between them. This CDR3 is built from 15 residues. Germline CDR1 reads SGHRS; CDR2 reads YFSETQ.

The V gene is TRBV19, the J gene TRBJ2-1; TRBD2 matches 11 bases. The CDR3 extends over 14 amino acids. Germline V gives CDR1 LNHDA, CDR2 SQIVND (reference sequence). Germline trimming cut 4 bases from V and 6 bases from J; bases unmatched to any gene: 2. CDR3 coding DNA: TGTGCCAGTAGTAGGGGACTAGCGGCCAATGAGCAGTTCTTC. Its translation: CASSRGLAANEQFF.

V is TRBV7-8 and J is TRBJ2-3; 9 bases agree with TRBD2. Germline CDR1 and CDR2: SGHVS and FQNEAQ. Trimming at V came to 1 base and at J to 2 bases, leaving 1 base not matched to a gene. This CDR3 region has 15 residues. The DNA of the CDR3 is TGTGCCAGCAGCTTAGGGGGACTAGCCACAGATACGCAGTATTTT. Amino acid sequence: CASSLGGLATDTQYF. The variable domain in full, with the rest retrieved from reference TRBV7-8 and TRBJ2-3, is GAGVSQSPRYKVAKRGQDVALRCDPISGHVSLFWYQQALGQGPEFLTYFQNEAQLDKSGLPSDRFFAERPEGSVSTLKIQRTQQEDSAVYLCASSLGGLATDTQYFGPGTRLTVL.

This clone has a single count. CDR3 nucleotide sequence: TGTGCCAGCAGCGAGGGGACAGGGGGCTTAGATACGCAGTATTTT. It yields the protein CASSEGTGGLDTQYF. The V call is TRBV9, the J call TRBJ2-3; TRBD1 matches at 12 bases. Trimming cost V 3 bases and J 5 bases; bases outside gene matches: 4. Germline V CDR1 and CDR2: SGDLS, YYNGEE. CDR3 length: 15 amino acids.

The chain recombines TRBV9 with TRBJ2-1; D may be TRBD2 (6 bases). V lost 0 bases and J lost 5, with 24 bases in between. Per germline, CDR1 SGDLS and CDR2 YYNGEE. This CDR3 region has 19 residues. The CDR3 coding sequence is TGTGCCAGCAGCGTAGTGGGCTCCGAATCGACTAGTCGGCACAATGAGCAGTTCTTC. Translating gives CASSVVGSESTSRHNEQFF.

V and J are TRBV4-2 and TRBJ2-7; 9 bases map to TRBD2. The CDR3 is made up of 17 amino acids. CDR1 is LGHNA and CDR2 is YNFKEQ in the germline V gene. Losses at the gene ends were 1 base for V and 0 bases for J; bases not matched to a gene: 7. CDR3 nucleotide sequence: TGTGCCAGCAGCCAAGCTCTAGCGGGACGCAGCTCCTACGAGCAGTACTTC. Protein: CASSQALAGRSSYEQYF.

This clone appeared a few times. The CDR3 region is CASTGGLYGYTF. CDR3 DNA sequence: TGTGCCAGTACGGGGGGGCTCTATGGCTACACCTTC. The V call is TRBV19, the J call TRBJ1-2; D is perhaps TRBD1 (6 bases). CDR1 is LNHDA, CDR2 SQIVND, per germline (reference sequence). Trimming cost V 7 bases and J 4 bases, with 10 bases left between them. This CDR3 has 12 residues.

The sample holds one count of this clone. The rearrangement links TRBV6-5 to TRBJ1-3; D is ambiguous. The CDR3 has 12 residues. CDR1 and CDR2 from the germline V gene are MNHEY and SVGAGI. The germline V and J ends were trimmed by 6 bases and 2 bases, with 5 bases remaining between them. The CDR3 region is CASRTTGNTIYF. For the CDR3, the DNA is TGTGCCAGCAGGACAACTGGAAACACCATATATTTT.

This sequence joins TRBV2 and TRBJ2-1; D ambiguous. Trimming removed 7 bases from V and 0 bases from J, with 13 bases in between. The CDR3 is 15 residues long. Germline V gives CDR1 SNHLY, CDR2 FYNNEI. The CDR3 sequence: CASTPDIYSYNEQFF. The CDR3 DNA reads TGTGCCAGCACCCCGGATATTTACTCCTACAATGAGCAGTTCTTC. Full variable domain (remainder filled in from reference TRBV2 and TRBJ2-1): EPEVTQTPSHQVTQMGQEVILRCVPISNHLYFYWYRQILGQKVEFLVSFYNNEISEKSEIFDDQFSVERPDGSNFTLKIRSTKLEDSAMYFCASTPDIYSYNEQFFGPGTRLTVL.